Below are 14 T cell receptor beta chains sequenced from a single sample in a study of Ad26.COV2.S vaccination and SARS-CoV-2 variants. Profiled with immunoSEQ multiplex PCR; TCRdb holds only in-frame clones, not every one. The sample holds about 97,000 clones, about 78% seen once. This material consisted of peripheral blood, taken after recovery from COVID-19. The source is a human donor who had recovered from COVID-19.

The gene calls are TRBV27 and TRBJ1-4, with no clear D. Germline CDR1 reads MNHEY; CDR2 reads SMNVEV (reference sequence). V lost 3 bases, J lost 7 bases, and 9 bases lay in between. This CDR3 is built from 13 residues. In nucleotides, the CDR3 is TGTGCCAGCAGTTTTTCGGGATTTGAAAAACTGTTTTTT. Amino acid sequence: CASSFSGFEKLFF. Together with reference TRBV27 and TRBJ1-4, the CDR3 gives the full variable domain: EAQVTQNPRYLITVTGKKLTVTCSQNMNHEYMSWYRQDPGLGLRQIYYSMNVEVTDKGDVPEGYKVSRKEKRNFPLILESPSPNQTSLYFCASSFSGFEKLFFGSGTQLSVL.

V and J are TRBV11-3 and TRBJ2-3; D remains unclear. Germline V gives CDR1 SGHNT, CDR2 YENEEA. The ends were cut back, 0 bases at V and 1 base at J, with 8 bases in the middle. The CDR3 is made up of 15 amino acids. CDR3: CASSLESQGTDTQYF. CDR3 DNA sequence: TGTGCCAGCAGCTTAGAGAGCCAGGGCACAGATACGCAGTATTTT.

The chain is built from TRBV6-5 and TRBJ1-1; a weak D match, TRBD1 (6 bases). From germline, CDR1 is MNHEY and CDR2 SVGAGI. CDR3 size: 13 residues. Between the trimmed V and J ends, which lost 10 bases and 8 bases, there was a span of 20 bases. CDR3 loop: CATIRGRGGEAFF. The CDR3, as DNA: TGTGCCACCATCAGGGGCAGGGGAGGCGAAGCTTTCTTT.

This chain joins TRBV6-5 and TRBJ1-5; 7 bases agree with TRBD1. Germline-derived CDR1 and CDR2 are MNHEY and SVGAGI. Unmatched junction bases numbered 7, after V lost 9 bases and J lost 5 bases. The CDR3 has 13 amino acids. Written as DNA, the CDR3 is TGTGCCAGTTCACAGGGGAAGGATCAGCCCCAGCATTTT. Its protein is CASSQGKDQPQHF.

The CDR3 coding sequence is TGTGCCAGCAGTTGGTGGGGATCCGGCACAGATACGCAGTATTTT. Residues: CASSWWGSGTDTQYF. V is TRBV28 and J is TRBJ2-3; D not resolved. This CDR3 comprises 15 residues. The germline V gene has CDR1 MDHEN and CDR2 SYDVKM. Trimming took off 4 bases at V and 1 base at J, with 12 bases between the two ends.

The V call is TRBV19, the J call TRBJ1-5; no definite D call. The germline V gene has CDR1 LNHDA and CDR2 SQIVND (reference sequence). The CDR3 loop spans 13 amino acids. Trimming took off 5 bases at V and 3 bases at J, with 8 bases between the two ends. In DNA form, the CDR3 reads TGTGCCAGTAGTTCAGATTTCAATCAGCCCCAGCATTTT. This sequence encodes CASSSDFNQPQHF.

The CDR3 protein is CASSTWDGSEQYF. The CDR3 DNA reads TGTGCCAGTAGTACGTGGGACGGGAGCGAGCAGTACTTC. The chain employs TRBV19 and TRBJ2-7; D is perhaps TRBD2 (6 bases). V was shortened by 4 bases and J by 6 bases, with 13 bases between the two germline ends. CDR3 length: 13 residues. CDR1 and CDR2 from the germline V gene are LNHDA and SQIVND (reference sequence). Variable domain in full (rest from reference TRBV19 and TRBJ2-7): DGGITQSPKYLFRKEGQNVTLSCEQNLNHDAMYWYRQDPGQGLRLIYYSQIVNDFQKGDIAEGYSVSREKKESFPLTVTSAQKNPTAFYLCASSTWDGSEQYFGPGTRLTVT.

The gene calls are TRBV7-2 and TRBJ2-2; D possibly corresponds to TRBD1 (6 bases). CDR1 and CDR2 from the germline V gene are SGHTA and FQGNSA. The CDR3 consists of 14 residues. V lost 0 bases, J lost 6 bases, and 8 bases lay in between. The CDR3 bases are TGTGCCAGCAGCTTAGCAGCAGGGGCCGGGGAGCTGTTTTTT. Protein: CASSLAAGAGELFF.

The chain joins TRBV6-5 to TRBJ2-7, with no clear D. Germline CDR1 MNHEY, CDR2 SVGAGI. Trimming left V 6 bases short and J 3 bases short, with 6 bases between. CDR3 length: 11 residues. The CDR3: CASSQIYEQYF. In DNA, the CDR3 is TGTGCCAGCAGCCAGATCTACGAGCAGTACTTC.

Here the CDR3 reads CATRGGARETQYF. The CDR3 nucleotides read TGTGCCACCAGAGGGGGGGCTCGGGAGACCCAGTACTTC. The chain employs TRBV12-3 or TRBV12-4 and TRBJ2-5, with D possibly TRBD2 on 7 matching bases. This CDR3 spans 13 amino acids. Trimming cost V 10 bases and J 5 bases, with 17 bases left between them.

The CDR3 here is CASSYNGELFF. In nucleotides, the CDR3 is TGTGCCAGCAGTTACAACGGGGAGCTGTTTTTT. The chain couples TRBV6-5 to TRBJ2-2; the D is unclear. The germline V gene encodes CDR1 MNHEY and CDR2 SVGAGI. The CDR3 sequence is 11 residues long. Trimming pared 2 bases from V and 7 bases from J, leaving 2 bases between.

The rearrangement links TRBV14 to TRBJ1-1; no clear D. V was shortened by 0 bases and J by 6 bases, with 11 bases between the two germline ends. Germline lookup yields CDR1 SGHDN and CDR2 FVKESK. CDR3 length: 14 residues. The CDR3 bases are TGTGCCAGCAGCCAAGAGGCGGGCCGGGCTGAAGCTTTCTTT. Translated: CASSQEAGRAEAFF.

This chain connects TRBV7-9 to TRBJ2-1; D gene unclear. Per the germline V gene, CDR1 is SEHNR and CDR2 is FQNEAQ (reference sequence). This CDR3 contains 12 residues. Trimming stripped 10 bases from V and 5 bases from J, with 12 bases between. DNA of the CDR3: TGTGCCAACAACTTCGGAAACAATGAGCAGTTCTTC. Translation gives CANNFGNNEQFF.

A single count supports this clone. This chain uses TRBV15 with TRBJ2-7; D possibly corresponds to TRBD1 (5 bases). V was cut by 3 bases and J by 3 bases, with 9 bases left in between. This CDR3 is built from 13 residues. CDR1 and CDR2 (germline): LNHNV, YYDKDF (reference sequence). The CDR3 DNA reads TGTGCCACCAGCAGGGACACGGACTACGAGCAGTACTTC. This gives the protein CATSRDTDYEQYF.